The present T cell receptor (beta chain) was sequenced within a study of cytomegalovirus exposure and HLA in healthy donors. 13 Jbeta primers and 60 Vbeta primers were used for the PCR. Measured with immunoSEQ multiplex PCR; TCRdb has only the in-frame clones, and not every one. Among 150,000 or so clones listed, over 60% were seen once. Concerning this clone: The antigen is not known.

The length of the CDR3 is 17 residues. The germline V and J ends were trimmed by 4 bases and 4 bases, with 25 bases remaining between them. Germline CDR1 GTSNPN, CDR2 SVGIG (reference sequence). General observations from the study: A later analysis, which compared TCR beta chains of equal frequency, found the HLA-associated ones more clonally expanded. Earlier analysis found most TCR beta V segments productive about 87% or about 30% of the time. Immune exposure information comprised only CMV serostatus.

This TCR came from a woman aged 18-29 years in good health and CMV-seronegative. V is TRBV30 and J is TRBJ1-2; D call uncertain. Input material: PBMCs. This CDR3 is CAWTIGRVNVIGYGYTF. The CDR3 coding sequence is TGTGCCTGGACTATAGGGAGGGTGAATGTTATAGGCTATGGCTACACCTTC.